This T cell receptor (beta chain) was found in a study of CD8+ T cells in alopecia areata. Indicated treatment: oral pan-JAK inhibitor, 5-10 mg twice daily. V dropped 8 bases and J dropped 0 bases, with 8 bases sitting between them. Looked up from germline, CDR1 is LNHDA and CDR2 is SQIVND (reference sequence). The length of the CDR3 is 14 residues. After isolation, RNA underwent reverse transcription to generate cDNA as the sequencing template. Method: immunoSEQ multiplex PCR; TCRdb's copy keeps in-frame clones and lacks some. The data contain 170,000 or so clones, around 58% of them singletons. The chain uses TRBV19 and TRBJ2-6; D unclear. The material sequenced was CD8+ T cells sorted from blood, taken at week 24, from a patient treated with tofacitinib. The clonotype originates from a human donor with alopecia areata. The CDR3 region has the DNA TGTGCCAGTCTTTCCAGCTCTGGGGCCAACGTCCTGACTTTC. This sequence encodes CASLSSSGANVLTF. Supplemented by reference TRBV19 and TRBJ2-6, the full variable domain reads DGGITQSPKYLFRKEGQNVTLSCEQNLNHDAMYWYRQDPGQGLRLIYYSQIVNDFQKGDIAEGYSVSREKKESFPLTVTSAQKNPTAFYLCASLSSSGANVLTFGAGSRLTVL.